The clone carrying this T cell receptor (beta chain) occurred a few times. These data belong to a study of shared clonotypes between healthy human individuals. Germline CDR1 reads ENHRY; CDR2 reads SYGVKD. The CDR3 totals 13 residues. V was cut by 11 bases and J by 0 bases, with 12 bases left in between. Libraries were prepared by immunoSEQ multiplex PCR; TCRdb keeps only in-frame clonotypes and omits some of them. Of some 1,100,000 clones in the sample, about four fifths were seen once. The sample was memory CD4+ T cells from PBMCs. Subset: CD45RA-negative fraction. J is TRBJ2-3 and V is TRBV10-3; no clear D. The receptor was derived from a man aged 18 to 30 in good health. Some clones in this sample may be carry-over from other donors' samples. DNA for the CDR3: TGTGCCTCCTCGGCAGCTAGCACAGATACGCAGTATTTT. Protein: CASSAASTDTQYF.